This TCR beta chain is from a study of blood T cell repertoires in COVID-19. Study as a whole: The samples span acute and convalescent COVID-19 from the United States, Italy and Spain. PBMCs, B-cell-depleted T cells, or T cells provided the cDNA or gDNA that made up the material.

Profiled with immunoSEQ multiplex PCR; TCRdb holds only in-frame clones, not every one. The table has roughly 55,000 clones, approximately 80% seen once. Looked up from germline, CDR1 is SGHNT and CDR2 is YYREEE (reference sequence). V shed 6 bases and J 5 bases; nucleotides not matched to a gene: 8. This CDR3 is built from 15 residues. This chain connects TRBV5-4 to TRBJ1-1, with 12 bases aligning to TRBD1. Sequences were obtained from peripheral blood. This TCR derives from a man older than 75 with acute or convalescent COVID-19. CDR3 in amino acids: CASKKGQGAETEAFF. The CDR3 bases are TGTGCCAGCAAAAAGGGACAGGGGGCAGAGACTGAAGCTTTCTTT.